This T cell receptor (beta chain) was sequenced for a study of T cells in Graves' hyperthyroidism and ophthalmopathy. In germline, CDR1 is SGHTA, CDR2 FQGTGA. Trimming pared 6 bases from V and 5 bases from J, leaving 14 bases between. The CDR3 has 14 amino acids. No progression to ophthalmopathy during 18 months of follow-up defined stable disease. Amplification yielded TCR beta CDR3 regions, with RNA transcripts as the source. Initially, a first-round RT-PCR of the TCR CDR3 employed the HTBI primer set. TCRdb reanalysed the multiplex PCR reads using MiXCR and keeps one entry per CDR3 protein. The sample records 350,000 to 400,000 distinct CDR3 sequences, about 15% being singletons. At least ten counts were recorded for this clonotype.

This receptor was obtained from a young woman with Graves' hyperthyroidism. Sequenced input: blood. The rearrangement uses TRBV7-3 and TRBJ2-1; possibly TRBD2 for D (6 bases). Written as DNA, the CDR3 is TGTGCCAGCAGTAAGAGCGGAGGGCACAATGAGCAGTTCTTC. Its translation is CASSKSGGHNEQFF.